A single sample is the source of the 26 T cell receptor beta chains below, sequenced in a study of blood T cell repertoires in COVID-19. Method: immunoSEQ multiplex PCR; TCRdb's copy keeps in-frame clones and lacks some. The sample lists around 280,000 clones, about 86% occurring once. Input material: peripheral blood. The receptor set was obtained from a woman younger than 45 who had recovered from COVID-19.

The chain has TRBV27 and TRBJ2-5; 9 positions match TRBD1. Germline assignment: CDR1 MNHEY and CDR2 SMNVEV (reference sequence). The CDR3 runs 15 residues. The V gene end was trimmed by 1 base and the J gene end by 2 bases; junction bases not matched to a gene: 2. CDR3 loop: CASSLYGQGQETQYF. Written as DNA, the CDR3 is TGTGCCAGCAGTTTATATGGACAGGGGCAAGAGACCCAGTACTTC.

CDR3 amino acids: CASRDTGTLHYNEQFF. In DNA, the CDR3 is TGTGCCAGCAGAGACACGGGGACTCTCCACTACAATGAGCAGTTCTTC. The chain employs TRBV27 and TRBJ2-1, with a tentative D call TRBD2 (6 bases). Looked up from germline, CDR1 is MNHEY and CDR2 is SMNVEV (reference sequence). The V end lost 6 bases, the J end lost 3 bases, and 18 bases lay between the germline ends. The CDR3 loop spans 16 amino acids.

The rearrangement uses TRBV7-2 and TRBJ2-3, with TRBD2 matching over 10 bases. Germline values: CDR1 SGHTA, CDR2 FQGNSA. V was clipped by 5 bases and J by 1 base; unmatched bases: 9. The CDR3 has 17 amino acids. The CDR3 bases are TGTGCCAGCAGCGAGAGAATTACTAGCGGGGGCACAGATACGCAGTATTTT. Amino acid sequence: CASSERITSGGTDTQYF.

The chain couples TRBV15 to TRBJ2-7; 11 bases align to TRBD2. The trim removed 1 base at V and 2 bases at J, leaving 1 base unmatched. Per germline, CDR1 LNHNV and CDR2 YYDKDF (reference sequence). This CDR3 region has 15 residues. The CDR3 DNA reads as TGTGCCACCAGCAGAGGACTAGCGGGGACCTACGAGCAGTACTTC. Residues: CATSRGLAGTYEQYF.

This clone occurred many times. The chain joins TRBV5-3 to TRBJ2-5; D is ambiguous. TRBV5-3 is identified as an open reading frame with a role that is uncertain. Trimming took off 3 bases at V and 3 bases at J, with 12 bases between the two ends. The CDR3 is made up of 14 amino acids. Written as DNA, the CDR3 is TGTGCCAGAAGCTCCTTACCGCTAGAAGAGACCCAGTACTTC. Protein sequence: CARSSLPLEETQYF.

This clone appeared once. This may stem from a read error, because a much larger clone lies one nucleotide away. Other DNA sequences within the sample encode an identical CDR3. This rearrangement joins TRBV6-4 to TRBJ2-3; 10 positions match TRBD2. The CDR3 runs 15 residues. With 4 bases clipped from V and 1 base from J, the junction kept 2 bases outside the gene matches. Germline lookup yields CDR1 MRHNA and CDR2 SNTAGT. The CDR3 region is CASSALAGGTDTQYF. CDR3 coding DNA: TGTGCCAGCAGTGCCCTAGCGGGGGGCACAGATACGCAGTATTTT.

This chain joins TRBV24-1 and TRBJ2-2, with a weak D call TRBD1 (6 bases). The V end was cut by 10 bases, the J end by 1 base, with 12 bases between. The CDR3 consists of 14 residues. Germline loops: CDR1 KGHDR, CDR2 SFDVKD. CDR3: CATRQQGNTGELFF. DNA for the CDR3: TGTGCCACGAGGCAACAGGGGAACACCGGGGAGCTGTTTTTT.

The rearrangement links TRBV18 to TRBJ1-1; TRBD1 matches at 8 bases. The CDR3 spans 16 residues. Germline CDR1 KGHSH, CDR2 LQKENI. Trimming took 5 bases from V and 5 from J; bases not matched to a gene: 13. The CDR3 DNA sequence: TGTGCCAGCTCAAACCAACAGGGACAGGTGGGGACTGAAGCTTTCTTT. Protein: CASSNQQGQVGTEAFF.

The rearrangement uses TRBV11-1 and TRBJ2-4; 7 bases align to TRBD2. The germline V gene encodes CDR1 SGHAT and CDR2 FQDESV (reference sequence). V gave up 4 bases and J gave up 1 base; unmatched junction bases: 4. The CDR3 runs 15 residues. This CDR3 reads CASSSGLVAKNIQYF. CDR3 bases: TGTGCCAGCAGCTCCGGACTAGTTGCCAAAAACATTCAGTACTTC. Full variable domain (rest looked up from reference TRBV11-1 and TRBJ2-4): EAEVAQSPRYKITEKSQAVAFWCDPISGHATLYWYRQILGQGPELLVQFQDESVVDDSQLPKDRFSAERLKGVDSTLKIQPAELGDSAMYLCASSSGLVAKNIQYFGAGTRLSVL.

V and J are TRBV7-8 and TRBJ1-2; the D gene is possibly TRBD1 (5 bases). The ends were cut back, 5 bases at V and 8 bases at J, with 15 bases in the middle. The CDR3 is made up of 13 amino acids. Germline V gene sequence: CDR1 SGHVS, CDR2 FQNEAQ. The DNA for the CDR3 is TGTGCCAGCAGCGGTCGGGACTTCGGGGGCTACACCTTC. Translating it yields CASSGRDFGGYTF.

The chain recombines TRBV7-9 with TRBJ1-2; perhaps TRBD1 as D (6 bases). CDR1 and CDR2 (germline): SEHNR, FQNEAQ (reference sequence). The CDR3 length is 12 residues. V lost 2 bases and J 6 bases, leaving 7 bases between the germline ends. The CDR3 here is CASSLPGDGYTF. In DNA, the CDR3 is TGTGCCAGCAGCTTACCAGGGGATGGCTACACCTTC.

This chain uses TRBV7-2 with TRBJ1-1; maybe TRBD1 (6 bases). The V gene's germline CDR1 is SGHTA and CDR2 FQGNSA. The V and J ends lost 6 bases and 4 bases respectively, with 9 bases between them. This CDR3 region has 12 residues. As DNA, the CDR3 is TGTGCCAGCAGGGTAGGGGGCACTGAAGCTTTCTTT. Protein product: CASRVGGTEAFF.

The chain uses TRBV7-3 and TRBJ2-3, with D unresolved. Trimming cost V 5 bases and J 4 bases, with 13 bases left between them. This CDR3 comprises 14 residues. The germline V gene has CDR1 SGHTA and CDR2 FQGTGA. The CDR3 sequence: CASSPILSPDTQYF. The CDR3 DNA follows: TGTGCCAGCAGCCCCATTTTAAGCCCAGATACGCAGTATTTT.

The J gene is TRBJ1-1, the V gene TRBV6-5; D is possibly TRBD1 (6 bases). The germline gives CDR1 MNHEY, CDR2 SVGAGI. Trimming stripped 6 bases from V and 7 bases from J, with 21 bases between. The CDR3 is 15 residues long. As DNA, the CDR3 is TGTGCCAGCAGACCAAGGGACGGGGGGCTCGGTGAAGCTTTCTTT. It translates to CASRPRDGGLGEAFF.

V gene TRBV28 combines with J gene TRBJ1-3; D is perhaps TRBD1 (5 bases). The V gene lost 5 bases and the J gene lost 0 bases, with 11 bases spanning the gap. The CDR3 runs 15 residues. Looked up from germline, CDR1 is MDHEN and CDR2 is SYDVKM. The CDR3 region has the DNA TGTGCCAGCAGTCCTGACAGCTACTCTGGAAACACCATATATTTT. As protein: CASSPDSYSGNTIYF.

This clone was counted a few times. In nucleotides, the CDR3 is TGTGCCAGCAGTGAACTGGAGAATAGGAGCAATCAGCCCCAGCATTTT. Encoded protein: CASSELENRSNQPQHF. The chain links TRBV2 to TRBJ1-5; D call uncertain. Germline V gene data show CDR1 as SNHLY and CDR2 as FYNNEI. Trimming pared 2 bases from V and 1 base from J, leaving 12 bases between. CDR3 length: 16 amino acids.

The CDR3 coding sequence is TGTGCCAGCAGTTTCGAGTATCCCCACAGGGGGCAATCCGGGGAGCTGTTTTTT. Translating gives CASSFEYPHRGQSGELFF. The V and J genes are TRBV27 and TRBJ2-2; 9 bases agree with TRBD1. The CDR3 spans 18 residues. The junction had 14 bases not matched to a gene; V was cut back by 3 bases and J by 6 bases. In germline, CDR1 is MNHEY, CDR2 SMNVEV (reference sequence).

The CDR3 here is CASSQEGAGELFF. CDR3 in DNA: TGTGCCAGCAGCCAGGAGGGCGCCGGGGAGCTGTTTTTT. The chain has TRBV5-5 and TRBJ2-2; a possible D gene is TRBD2 (6 bases). Germline V gene lookup returns CDR1 SGHKS and CDR2 YYEKEE (reference sequence). Trimming stripped 4 bases from V and 6 bases from J, with 10 bases between. The CDR3 consists of 13 residues.

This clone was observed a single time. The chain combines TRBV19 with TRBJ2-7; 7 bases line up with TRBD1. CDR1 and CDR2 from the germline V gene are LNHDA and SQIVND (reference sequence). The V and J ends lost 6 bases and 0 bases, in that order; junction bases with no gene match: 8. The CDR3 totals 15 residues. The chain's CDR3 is CASSKDRTLSYEQYF. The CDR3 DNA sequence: TGTGCCAGTAGCAAGGACAGGACCCTCTCCTACGAGCAGTACTTC.

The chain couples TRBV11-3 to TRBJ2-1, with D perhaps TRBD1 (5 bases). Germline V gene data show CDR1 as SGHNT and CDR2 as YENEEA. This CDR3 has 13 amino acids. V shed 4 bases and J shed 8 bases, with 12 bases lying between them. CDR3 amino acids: CASSYSGFDEQFF. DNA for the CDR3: TGTGCCAGCAGCTATTCAGGGTTTGATGAGCAGTTCTTC.

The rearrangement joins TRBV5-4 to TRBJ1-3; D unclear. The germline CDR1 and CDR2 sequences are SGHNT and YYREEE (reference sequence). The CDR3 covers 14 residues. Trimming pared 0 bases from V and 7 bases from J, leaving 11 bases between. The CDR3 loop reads CASSLAGMGNTIYF. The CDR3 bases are TGTGCCAGCAGCTTGGCGGGGATGGGGAACACCATATATTTT.

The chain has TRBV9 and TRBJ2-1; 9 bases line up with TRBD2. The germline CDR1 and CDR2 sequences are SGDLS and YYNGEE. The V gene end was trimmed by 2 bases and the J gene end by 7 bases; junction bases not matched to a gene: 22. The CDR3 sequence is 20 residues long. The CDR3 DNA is TGTGCCAGCAGCGTGACATGGGCCGGCAGCGGGAGGAGGGTGGGTAATGAGCAGTTCTTC. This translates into CASSVTWAGSGRRVGNEQFF.

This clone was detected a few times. The CDR3 loop reads CASSSLRFSYEQYF. CDR3 sequence (DNA): TGTGCCAGCAGTTCGTTGCGGTTCTCCTACGAGCAGTACTTC. The J gene is TRBJ2-7, the V gene TRBV28; D remains unclear. This CDR3 region has 14 residues. Trimming shortened V by 4 bases and J by 0 bases, and 10 bases separated the two germline ends. CDR1 and CDR2 from the germline V gene are MDHEN and SYDVKM.

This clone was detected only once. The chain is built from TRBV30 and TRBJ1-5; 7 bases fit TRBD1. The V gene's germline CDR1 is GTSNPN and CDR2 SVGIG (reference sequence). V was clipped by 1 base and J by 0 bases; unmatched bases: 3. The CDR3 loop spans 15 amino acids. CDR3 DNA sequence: TGTGCCTGGAGTGAAGGGACAGATAGCAATCAGCCCCAGCATTTT. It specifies CAWSEGTDSNQPQHF. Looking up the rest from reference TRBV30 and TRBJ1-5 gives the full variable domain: SQTIHQWPATLVQPVGSPLSLECTVEGTSNPNLYWYRQAAGRGLQLLFYSVGIGQISSEVPQNLSASRPQDRQFILSSKKLLLSDSGFYLCAWSEGTDSNQPQHFGDGTRLSIL.

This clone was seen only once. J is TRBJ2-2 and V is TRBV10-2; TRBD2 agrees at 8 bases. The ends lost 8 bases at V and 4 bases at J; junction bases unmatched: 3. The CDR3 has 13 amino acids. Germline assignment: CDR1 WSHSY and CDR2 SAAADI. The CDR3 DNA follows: TGCGCCAGCGGGACTAGAAGCACCGGGGAGCTGTTTTTT. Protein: CASGTRSTGELFF.

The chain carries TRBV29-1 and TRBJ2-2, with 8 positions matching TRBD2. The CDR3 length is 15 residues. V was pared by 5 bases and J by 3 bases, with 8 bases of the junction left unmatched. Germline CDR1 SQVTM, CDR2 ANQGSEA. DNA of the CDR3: TGCAGCGTTCGAGTAGCGGGGCAGTACACCGGGGAGCTGTTTTTT. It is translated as CSVRVAGQYTGELFF.